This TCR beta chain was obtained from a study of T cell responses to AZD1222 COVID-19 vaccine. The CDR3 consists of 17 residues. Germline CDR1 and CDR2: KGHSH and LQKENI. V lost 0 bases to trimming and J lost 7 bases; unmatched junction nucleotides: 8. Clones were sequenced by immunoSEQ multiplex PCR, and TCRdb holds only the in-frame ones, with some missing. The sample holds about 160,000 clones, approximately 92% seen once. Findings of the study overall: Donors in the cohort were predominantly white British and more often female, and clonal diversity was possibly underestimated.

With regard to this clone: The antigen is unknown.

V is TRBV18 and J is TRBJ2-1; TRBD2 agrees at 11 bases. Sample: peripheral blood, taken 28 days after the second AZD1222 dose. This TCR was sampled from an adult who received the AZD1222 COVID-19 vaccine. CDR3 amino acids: CASSPPPGTSGSNEQFF. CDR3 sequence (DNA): TGTGCCAGCTCACCACCTCCGGGGACTAGCGGTTCGAATGAGCAGTTCTTC.